The 31 T cell receptor beta chains below were found in one sample sequenced in a study of CD8 T cells in ankylosing spondylitis. TCRdb re-called the 5' RACE reads through MiXCR, storing one row per CDR3 protein. The profile shows around 300,000 distinct CDR3 sequences, around 21% of them singletons. Sequencing was performed on blood, either unsorted or a sorted T cell fraction (not recorded which). The receptor set was obtained from a female donor with ankylosing spondylitis or in good health (not recorded which).

The chain carries TRBV12-3 or TRBV12-4 and TRBJ2-3; D gene uncertain. The V end lost 3 bases, the J end lost 3 bases, and 7 bases lay between the germline ends. CDR3 length: 13 residues. The chain's CDR3 is CASSFVKTDTQYF. The CDR3, as DNA: TGTGCCAGCAGTTTTGTGAAGACAGATACGCAGTATTTT.

The gene calls are TRBV7-2 and TRBJ2-7; D is perhaps TRBD1 or TRBD2 (5 bases each). From germline, CDR1 is SGHTA and CDR2 FQGNSA. Deletions cut 4 bases from V and 9 bases from J, with 19 bases between. The CDR3 sequence is 14 residues long. CDR3 nucleotide sequence: TGTGCCAGCAGCTACCGGGACCGCAGAACCGGGCAGTACTTC. This encodes CASSYRDRRTGQYF.

In its sample, this clonotype was seen a few times. The chain couples TRBV10-3 to TRBJ1-1, with 7 bases lining up with TRBD1. Trimming removed 2 bases from V and 1 base from J; junction bases left unmatched: 10. This CDR3 is built from 17 residues. Per the germline V gene, CDR1 is ENHRY and CDR2 is SYGVKD. The CDR3 here is CAISEPKGGQKNTEAFF. CDR3 sequence (DNA): TGTGCCATCAGTGAGCCCAAAGGGGGACAGAAGAACACTGAAGCTTTCTTT.

Here the CDR3 reads CASSRGYPGVGLFF. Here the CDR3 DNA reads TGCGCCAGCAGCCGAGGATACCCTGGAGTAGGGCTGTTTTTT. The V gene is TRBV4-3, the J gene TRBJ2-2; D is undetermined. Germline-derived CDR1 and CDR2 are LGHNA and YSLEER. The CDR3 has 14 amino acids. The V end lost 4 bases, the J end lost 13 bases, and 19 bases lay between the germline ends.

With respect to this clonotype: No conserved phenylalanine or tryptophan is present at the end of the CDR3, so a read error is the likely explanation. The chain has TRBV29-1 and TRBJ1-2; no clear D gene. The CDR3 spans 12 residues. Germline CDR1 is SQVTM and CDR2 is ANQGSEA. V shed 3 bases and J shed 2 bases, with 7 bases lying between them. CDR3 DNA: TGCAGCGTTGAGTGGGCGAACTATGGCTACACCTCC. Its translation: CSVEWANYGYTS.

V usage is TRBV12-5 and J usage is TRBJ2-5; 7 bases are a match to TRBD2. V shed 2 bases and J 4 bases; nucleotides not matched to a gene: 4. The CDR3 is made up of 14 amino acids. From germline, CDR1 is LGHNT and CDR2 FRNRAP. CDR3 bases: TGTGCTAGTGGTTTGAGGGAGGGCGGAGAGACCCAGTACTTC. The encoded protein is CASGLREGGETQYF.

This clonotype was counted once. The chain joins TRBV6-2 or TRBV6-3 to TRBJ1-3, with D perhaps TRBD1 (5 bases). Germline-derived CDR1 and CDR2 are MNHEY and SVGEGT. The CDR3 contains 14 residues. Trimming removed 10 bases from V and 0 bases from J, with 13 bases in between. This CDR3 is CATGTPASGNTIYF. Written as DNA, the CDR3 is TGTGCCACCGGGACGCCGGCCTCTGGAAACACCATATATTTT.

The rearrangement joins TRBV12-3 or TRBV12-4 to TRBJ2-3, with 8 bases aligning to TRBD2. After removal of 6 bases from V and 0 bases from J, the junction contained 8 bases not matched to a gene. The CDR3 is made up of 16 amino acids. The CDR3 protein is CASSLPLAGSTDTQYF. In DNA, the CDR3 is TGTGCCAGCAGCCTTCCTTTAGCGGGAAGCACAGATACGCAGTATTTT.

This chain uses TRBV20-1 with TRBJ1-5, with D unclear. Germline V lookup: CDR1 DFQATT, CDR2 SNEGSKA (reference sequence). Trimming cost V 6 bases and J 1 base, with 10 bases left between them. The CDR3 is 13 residues long. CDR3 sequence: CSATPGSNQPQHF. As DNA, the CDR3 is TGCAGTGCCACACCGGGCAGCAATCAGCCCCAGCATTTT.

DNA for the CDR3: TGCGCCAGCAGACCCCAGGGGGTCAATGAGCAGTTCTTC. Protein sequence: CASRPQGVNEQFF. This chain links TRBV5-1 with TRBJ2-1, with 7 positions matching TRBD1. The CDR3 loop spans 13 amino acids. V shed 5 bases and J 6 bases; nucleotides not matched to a gene: 5. CDR1 is SGHRS, CDR2 YFSETQ, per germline.

The V gene is TRBV6-5, the J gene TRBJ2-7, with TRBD1 identical over 8 bases. J gave up 3 bases and V 0 bases, and 4 bases lay outside the gene matches. Germline V CDR1 and CDR2: MNHEY, SVGAGI. The CDR3 extends over 15 amino acids. Here the CDR3 reads CASSYSGTGFYEQYF. CDR3 in DNA: TGTGCCAGCAGTTACTCCGGGACAGGATTCTACGAGCAGTACTTC.

There are a few counts of this clonotype. Here the CDR3 reads CSVSGLAGAQETQYF. DNA of the CDR3: TGCAGCGTTTCGGGACTAGCGGGAGCCCAAGAGACCCAGTACTTC. The chain is built from TRBV29-1 and TRBJ2-5; 14 bases line up with TRBD2. There are 15 residues in the CDR3. From germline, CDR1 is SQVTM and CDR2 ANQGSEA. The V segment lost 5 bases and the J segment 1 base; nucleotides outside the gene matches: 3.

This clonotype has at least ten counts. V is TRBV20-1 and J is TRBJ2-3, with 12 positions matching TRBD2. Losses at the gene ends were 3 bases for V and 6 bases for J; bases not matched to a gene: 4. The CDR3 has 14 amino acids. Per the germline V gene, CDR1 is DFQATT and CDR2 is SNEGSKA (reference sequence). The CDR3 reads CSASPSGRVDTQYF. CDR3 bases: TGCAGTGCTAGTCCTAGCGGGAGGGTGGATACGCAGTATTTT.

The V and J genes are TRBV5-1 and TRBJ2-3; D is ambiguous. V was trimmed by 0 bases and J by 5 bases, leaving 13 bases between them. This CDR3 comprises 15 residues. Germline values: CDR1 SGHRS, CDR2 YFSETQ. DNA for the CDR3: TGCGCCAGCAGCTTGGTTATGGGGTCGGAAGATACGCAGTATTTT. Protein product: CASSLVMGSEDTQYF.

Worth noting for this clonotype: A read error may account for a junction end that differs from germline. V and J are TRBV7-7 and TRBJ2-5; a possible D gene is TRBD2 (6 bases). Germline CDR1 reads SSHAT; CDR2 reads FNYEAQ (reference sequence). The CDR3 totals 14 residues. The CDR3 sequence: CASSLGGATETQYF. The CDR3 nucleotides read TGTGCTAGCAGCTTAGGCGGGGCTACAGAGACCCAGTACTTC.

The chain carries TRBV28 and TRBJ1-2; weak D call: TRBD1 (5 bases). The germline gives CDR1 MDHEN, CDR2 SYDVKM. V was cut by 5 bases and J by 5 bases, with 15 bases left in between. The CDR3 runs 14 residues. Here the CDR3 reads CASSLGGTLYGYTF. CDR3 sequence (DNA): TGTGCCAGCAGTCTCGGCGGGACCCTATATGGCTACACCTTC.

This clonotype appeared a few times. V usage is TRBV6-2 or TRBV6-3 and J usage is TRBJ2-7; D not resolved. CDR3 size: 11 residues. V was shortened by 5 bases and J by 5 bases, with 7 bases between the two germline ends. Germline V CDR1 and CDR2: MNHEY, SVGEGT. Here the CDR3 reads CASSSWDEQYF. CDR3 nucleotide sequence: TGTGCCAGCAGTAGTTGGGACGAGCAGTACTTC.

Many counts were recorded for this clonotype. The CDR3 sequence is CASSRGPYNEQFF. As DNA, the CDR3 is TGTGCCAGCAGCCGAGGACCCTACAATGAGCAGTTCTTC. The chain links TRBV6-2 or TRBV6-3 to TRBJ2-1; D is uncertain. V was shortened by 6 bases and J by 2 bases, with 8 bases between the two germline ends. This CDR3 has 13 residues. Germline-derived CDR1 and CDR2 are MNHEY and SVGEGT.

The gene calls are TRBV5-1 and TRBJ2-7; 9 positions match TRBD2. Trimming at V came to 4 bases and at J to 6 bases, leaving 8 bases not matched to a gene. The CDR3 sequence is 14 residues long. Germline values: CDR1 SGHRS, CDR2 YFSETQ. CDR3 in DNA: TGCGCCAGCAGCACCCTAGCGGGGTTCTCCGAGCAGTACTTC. It is translated as CASSTLAGFSEQYF. Full variable domain (missing parts from reference TRBV5-1 and TRBJ2-7): KAGVTQTPRYLIKTRGQQVTLSCSPISGHRSVSWYQQTPGQGLQFLFEYFSETQRNKGNFPGRFSGRQFSNSRSEMNVSTLELGDSALYLCASSTLAGFSEQYFGPGTRLTVT.

The genes are TRBV7-9 and TRBJ2-1; D gene uncertain. Germline values: CDR1 SEHNR, CDR2 FQNEAQ (reference sequence). The ends were cut back, 5 bases at V and 1 base at J, with 6 bases in the middle. CDR3 size: 13 residues. The CDR3 region has the DNA TGTGCCAGCAGCATCGGGTCCTACAATGAGCAGTTCTTC. Translated: CASSIGSYNEQFF.

The chain links TRBV13 to TRBJ2-4; D possibly corresponds to TRBD2 (7 bases). The ends were cut back, 10 bases at V and 7 bases at J, with 23 bases in the middle. In germline, CDR1 is PRHDT, CDR2 FYEKMQ (reference sequence). The CDR3 covers 15 residues. This chain's CDR3 is CAIRGGRAVGNIQYF. CDR3 nucleotides: TGTGCCATACGAGGGGGGAGGGCCGTCGGGAACATTCAGTACTTC.

This chain joins TRBV27 and TRBJ2-7; D uncertain. CDR3 size: 14 residues. Germline V gene data show CDR1 as MNHEY and CDR2 as SMNVEV (reference sequence). V lost 1 base and J 7 bases, leaving 14 bases between the germline ends. The CDR3 region is CASSLWSSTAEQYF. As DNA, the CDR3 is TGTGCCAGCAGTTTATGGTCTTCGACTGCTGAGCAGTACTTC.

This clonotype was recorded a few times. The rearrangement uses TRBV14 and TRBJ2-2, with 9 bases lining up with TRBD1. The CDR3 is 16 amino acids. Germline lookup yields CDR1 SGHDN and CDR2 FVKESK. Losses at the gene ends were 1 base for V and 0 bases for J; bases not matched to a gene: 0. CDR3 coding DNA: TGTGCCAGCAGCCAAGGACAGGGGGCGAACACCGGGGAGCTGTTTTTT. Amino acid sequence: CASSQGQGANTGELFF.

The sample holds a few counts of this clonotype. The genes are TRBV27 and TRBJ2-1, with 9 bases matching TRBD2. Looked up from germline, CDR1 is MNHEY and CDR2 is SMNVEV (reference sequence). V shed 7 bases and J 1 base; nucleotides not matched to a gene: 5. The CDR3 has 15 amino acids. This CDR3 reads CASNPSGRSYNEQFF. DNA of the CDR3: TGTGCCAGCAATCCGAGCGGGAGGTCCTACAATGAGCAGTTCTTC.

This clonotype came up a few times. CDR3 residues: CASSQSAGVNEQFF. CDR3 sequence (DNA): TGCGCCAGCAGCCAAAGTGCGGGAGTCAATGAGCAGTTCTTC. The genes are TRBV4-3 and TRBJ2-1, with 7 bases identical to TRBD2. This CDR3 contains 14 residues. Trimming at V came to 2 bases and at J to 6 bases, leaving 4 bases not matched to a gene. In germline, CDR1 is LGHNA, CDR2 YSLEER.

In this sample, this clonotype turned up a few times. The chain recombines TRBV10-3 with TRBJ2-1; D is uncertain. In germline, CDR1 is ENHRY, CDR2 SYGVKD. The V gene lost 4 bases and the J gene lost 4 bases, with 2 bases spanning the gap. The CDR3 has 11 amino acids. For the CDR3, the DNA is TGTGCCATCAGTGCTTACAATGAGCAGTTCTTC. Amino acid sequence: CAISAYNEQFF.

This clonotype was picked up many times. The chain joins TRBV15 to TRBJ2-1, with D possibly TRBD2 on 6 matching bases. The V end was cut by 5 bases, the J end by 6 bases, with 14 bases between. The germline CDR1 and CDR2 sequences are LNHNV and YYDKDF (reference sequence). The CDR3 spans 14 residues. CDR3 residues: CATSYSSGRNEQFF. CDR3 sequence (DNA): TGTGCCACCAGCTATAGTAGCGGTCGCAATGAGCAGTTCTTC.

This clonotype was detected ten times or more. V and J are TRBV10-2 and TRBJ2-7; D ambiguous. Germline CDR1 is WSHSY and CDR2 is SAAADI. V was trimmed by 0 bases and J by 7 bases, leaving 10 bases between them. This CDR3 has 13 residues. CDR3 DNA sequence: TGCGCCAGCAGTGAGTCGGATGACCGGGAGCAGTACTTC. It translates to CASSESDDREQYF.

The rearrangement links TRBV12-3 or TRBV12-4 to TRBJ2-1; the match to TRBD2 covers 8 bases. This CDR3 contains 15 residues. After removal of 7 bases from V and 4 bases from J, the junction contained 9 bases not matched to a gene. The CDR3 sequence: CASTPGGRGYNEQFF. The CDR3 DNA reads TGTGCCAGCACCCCGGGAGGGAGGGGATACAATGAGCAGTTCTTC.

The chain has TRBV6-1 and TRBJ2-5; maybe TRBD2 (5 bases). Germline V gene data show CDR1 as MNHNS and CDR2 as SASEGT. Trimming left V 6 bases short and J 4 bases short, with 18 bases between. The CDR3 loop spans 15 amino acids. CDR3 region: CASSPRGVALETQYF. CDR3 bases: TGTGCCAGCAGCCCACGGGGAGTAGCTCTAGAGACCCAGTACTTC.

The sample holds a few counts of this clonotype. The V call is TRBV7-2, the J call TRBJ2-7, with a possible D match to TRBD1 (6 bases). The length of the CDR3 is 15 residues. CDR1 is SGHTA and CDR2 is FQGNSA in the germline V gene. Deletions cut 0 bases from V and 4 bases from J, with 13 bases between. The CDR3 sequence: CASSLATGLGYEQYF. The CDR3 DNA follows: TGTGCCAGCAGCTTAGCTACAGGGCTGGGATACGAGCAGTACTTC. Full variable domain (rest looked up from reference TRBV7-2 and TRBJ2-7): GAGVSQSPSNKVTEKGKDVELRCDPISGHTALYWYRQSLGQGLEFLIYFQGNSAPDKSGLPSDRFSAERTGGSVSTLTIQRTQQEDSAVYLCASSLATGLGYEQYFGPGTRLTVT.